This TCR beta chain emerged from a study of naive and memory T cell subsets. Study-wide points: Especially in CD8 cells, naive repertoires contained a few larger clonotypes, possibly CD45RA-re-expressing memory cells.

An equimolar mix of two oligonucleotides served as the beta constant-region primer for TRBC1 and TRBC2. Four rounds of PCR amplified the ligated cDNA using nested alpha and beta constant-region primers plus SP2. TCRdb used MiXCR to reprocess the UMI-ligation and nested PCR reads, holding one entry per CDR3 protein. The sample holds 150,000 or so distinct CDR3 sequences, roughly 23% seen once. Sequential positive selection took CD4 T cells first, then CD8 T cells. Cells stained for CD3, CD4, CD8, CD45RA, CD27 and viability were sorted into four CD45RA/CD27 subsets. As to this clonotype: Antigen unknown.

Germline CDR1 is SGHRS and CDR2 is YFSETQ. Trimming cost V 2 bases and J 7 bases; bases outside gene matches: 15. This CDR3 has 17 amino acids. The rearrangement joins TRBV5-1 to TRBJ2-5; 9 bases fit TRBD1. This receptor was obtained from a human donor in good health. Sequenced material: naive CD4+ T cells from blood. The CDR3 loop is CASSLQRPGQGMLTQYF. CDR3 coding DNA: TGCGCCAGCAGCTTACAAAGACCGGGACAGGGTATGCTGACCCAGTACTTC.